In this sample, the clone carrying this TCR beta chain turned up a few times. The data were obtained in a study of blood T cell repertoires in COVID-19. CDR3 length: 16 amino acids. V was pared by 2 bases and J by 1 base, with 14 bases between. CDR1 is MNHEY, CDR2 SVGAGI, per germline. As handled by the study authors: Estimation of nucleated cell counts relied on the amplification of reference gene primers. This table comes from immunoSEQ multiplex PCR, and its TCRdb copy is limited to in-frame clones, with some not included. That table furnishes V, J and clone size, whereas the DNA furnished D and trimming. The data show some 120,000 clones, approximately 87% seen once.

The rearrangement links TRBV6-5 to TRBJ1-2; D possibly corresponds to TRBD1 (5 bases). The receptor was isolated from a woman aged 60-75 years with acute or convalescent COVID-19. The sample consisted of peripheral blood. This chain's CDR3 is CASSYRGRMGNYGYTF. In DNA form, the CDR3 reads TGTGCCAGCAGTTACAGGGGCAGGATGGGTAACTATGGCTACACCTTC.